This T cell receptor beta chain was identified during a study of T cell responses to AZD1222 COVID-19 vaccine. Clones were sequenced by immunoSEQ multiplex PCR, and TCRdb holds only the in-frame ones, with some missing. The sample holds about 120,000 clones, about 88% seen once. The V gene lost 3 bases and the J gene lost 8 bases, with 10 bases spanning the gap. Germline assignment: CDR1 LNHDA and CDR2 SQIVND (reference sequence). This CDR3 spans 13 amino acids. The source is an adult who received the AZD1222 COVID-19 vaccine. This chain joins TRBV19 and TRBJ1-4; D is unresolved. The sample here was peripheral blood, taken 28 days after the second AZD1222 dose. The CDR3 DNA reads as TGTGCCAGTAGTATTTATGGACCCGAAAAACTGTTTTTT. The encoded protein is CASSIYGPEKLFF.